This is a list of T cell receptor beta chains from one sample in a study of T cell responses to AZD1222 COVID-19 vaccine. The table came from immunoSEQ multiplex PCR; TCRdb's copy has only in-frame clones and leaves some out. This sample has 200,000 to 250,000 clones, with less than 95% found just once. The sample was peripheral blood, taken 28 days after the second dose of the MenACWY control vaccine. Receptors were obtained from an adult who received the MenACWY meningococcal vaccine as a control. CDR3s include the opening cysteine and the closing phenylalanine or tryptophan. The D gene is left open where the match is weak. Not every row has a clone size; where given, it reads once, few, many or a size class.

15	.	TRBV19	TRBJ1-1	.	TGTGCCAGTAGTATAGGGGGGGTTGGCGGCACTGAAGCTTTCTTT	CASSIGGVGGTEAFF
17	.	TRBV19	TRBJ1-1	TRBD1	TGTGCCAGTAGTAGGCAGGGGGCGAGGTCGGCGAACACTGAAGCTTTCTTT	CASSRQGARSANTEAFF
14	.	TRBV5-5	TRBJ1-2	TRBD1	TGTGCCAGCAGCAGGGACATCCCACAGGGGGGCTACACCTTC	CASSRDIPQGGYTF
15	.	TRBV3-1/TRBV3-2	TRBJ2-7	.	TGTGCCAGCAGCCAAGATACCGGGAGTTCCTACGAGCAGTACTTC	CASSQDTGSSYEQYF
11	.	TRBV14	TRBJ2-7	.	TGTGCCAGCAGCCAAGATTACGAGCAGTACTTC	CASSQDYEQYF
13	once	TRBV19	TRBJ2-7	TRBD1	TGTGCCAGTAGTGACAGGGGGGACTACGAGCAGTACTTC	CASSDRGDYEQYF
15	.	TRBV13	TRBJ2-7	TRBD1	TGTGCCAGCAGCCAAATACGGACAGGGGGCTACGAGCAGTACTTC	CASSQIRTGGYEQYF
16	.	TRBV7-2	TRBJ1-3	.	TGTGCCAGCAGCTTCCCCCACCCCGGGACTGAAAACACCATATATTTT	CASSFPHPGTENTIYF
14	.	TRBV9	TRBJ1-1	.	TGTGCCAGCAGCGTAGCTGGGTTTAACACTGAAGCTTTCTTT	CASSVAGFNTEAFF
15	.	TRBV4-3	TRBJ1-4	TRBD1	TGCGCCAGCAGCCAAGAGGACAGGGGTAATGAAAAACTGTTTTTT	CASSQEDRGNEKLFF
15	.	TRBV13	TRBJ1-1	.	TGTGCCAGCAGCGAAACCGGGGGGCTGGACACTGAAGCTTTCTTT	CASSETGGLDTEAFF
19	.	TRBV21-1	TRBJ2-6	.	TGTGCCAGCAGGTGGTATCGACAGGGGGGGAGCTCTGGGGCCAACGTCCTGACTTTC	CASRWYRQGGSSGANVLTF
13	.	TRBV5-1	TRBJ2-5	.	TGCGCCAGCAGCTTGGGACCTGGGGAGACCCAGTACTTC	CASSLGPGETQYF
14	.	TRBV2	TRBJ1-1	.	TGTGCCAGCAGTCAGGGTATGTCGGACACTGAAGCTTTCTTT	CASSQGMSDTEAFF
11	.	TRBV29-1	TRBJ2-1	.	TGCAGCGTTGATGGCAGCCAGGAGCAGTTCTTC	CSVDGSQEQFF
14	once	TRBV6-5	TRBJ2-1	TRBD1	TGTGCCAGCAAACCGGGACAGATCTTCAATGAGCAGTTCTTC	CASKPGQIFNEQFF
11	.	TRBV28	TRBJ1-2	.	TGTGCCAGCAGTCCTAACTATGGCTACACCTTC	CASSPNYGYTF
15	.	TRBV6-5	TRBJ2-3	.	TGTGCCAGCAGCCTCCGGGGCGCCAACACAGATACGCAGTATTTT	CASSLRGANTDTQYF
14	.	TRBV6-5	TRBJ1-3	.	TGTGCCAGCAGTTACGGTCTCGACGGGAACACCATATATTTT	CASSYGLDGNTIYF
16	.	TRBV27	TRBJ2-5	TRBD2	TGTGCCAGCAGTTCCCTGACTAGCGGGGTCCAAGAGACCCAGTACTTC	CASSSLTSGVQETQYF
19	once	TRBV28	TRBJ1-2	.	TGTGCCAGCAGTTTATTCCCTTTTGGACTCCGCCGCCCATACTATGGCTACACCTTC	CASSLFPFGLRRPYYGYTF
14	.	TRBV7-2	TRBJ1-5	.	TGTGCCAGCAGCTCAGGACGGGTCAATCAGCCCCAGCATTTT	CASSSGRVNQPQHF
16	once	TRBV9	TRBJ2-1	TRBD2	TGTGCCAGCAGCATTGGACTAGCGGGAGACTACAATGAGCAGTTCTTC	CASSIGLAGDYNEQFF
12	once	TRBV27	TRBJ2-7	.	TGTGCCAGCAGTTTAATAGGGGGCGAGCAGTACTTC	CASSLIGGEQYF
18	.	TRBV5-6	TRBJ1-2	TRBD1	TGTGCCAGCAGCTTGCCCTGGGACAGGGGGCTTGCTAACTATGGCTACACCTTC	CASSLPWDRGLANYGYTF
16	.	TRBV6-2/TRBV6-3	TRBJ1-5	TRBD1	TGTGCCAGCAGTTCCCGCGGACAGGGCCGCAATCAGCCCCAGCATTTT	CASSSRGQGRNQPQHF
13	.	TRBV24-1	TRBJ2-1	.	TGTGCCACCAGTGATGGACGGAGAGGTGAGCAGTTCTTC	CATSDGRRGEQFF
12	few	TRBV6-5	TRBJ1-2	.	TGTGCCAGCAGTTACCGGGGGTCAGGCTACACCTTC	CASSYRGSGYTF
14	few	TRBV6-4	TRBJ2-2	TRBD2	TGTGCCAGCAGACCCCTAGCGGAAACCGGGGAGCTGTTTTTT	CASRPLAETGELFF
18	.	TRBV21-1	TRBJ2-7	.	TGTGCCAGCAGCAAAGGAGGAGGTACGGACAGGGAATTCTACGAGCAGTACTTC	CASSKGGGTDREFYEQYF
17	.	TRBV7-9	TRBJ2-5	TRBD1	TGTGCCAGCAGCTCGACGAGAGGGACAGGACGGCTAGAGACCCAGTACTTC	CASSSTRGTGRLETQYF
14	.	TRBV25-1	TRBJ2-7	TRBD1	TGTGCCAGCAGTTTCTTGGGACAGGGCTACGAGCAGTACTTC	CASSFLGQGYEQYF
15	.	TRBV11-3	TRBJ2-3	TRBD2	TGTGCCAGCAGCCCGGGAGGGGGACCCACAGATACGCAGTATTTT	CASSPGGGPTDTQYF
14	once	TRBV30	TRBJ1-5	TRBD1	TGTGCCTGGAGTGGCACAGGGGGGAAGAAGCCCCAGCATTTT	CAWSGTGGKKPQHF
14	.	TRBV3-1/TRBV3-2	TRBJ1-2	TRBD1	TGTGCCAGCAGCCAAGGGACAGGGCAACATGGCTACACCTTC	CASSQGTGQHGYTF
13	.	TRBV5-1	TRBJ2-7	.	TGCGCCAGCAGCTTAGCAGTTAACCACGAGCAGTACTTC	CASSLAVNHEQYF
17	.	TRBV3-1/TRBV3-2	TRBJ1-2	.	TGTGCCAGCAGCCAAGGCCTAGGGGCCAGAGCTAACTATGGCTACACCTTC	CASSQGLGARANYGYTF
18	.	TRBV5-8	TRBJ2-6	TRBD1	TGTGCCAGCAGCTACCAACAGGGGCGCTTCTCTGGGGCCAACGTCCTGACTTTC	CASSYQQGRFSGANVLTF
14	.	TRBV3-1/TRBV3-2	TRBJ2-2	.	TGTGCCAGCAGGCATCAGGGGTTTCCCGGGGAGCTGTTTTTT	CASRHQGFPGELFF
13	.	TRBV9	TRBJ1-2	TRBD1	TGTGCCAGCAGCGGACCCGGGACAGATGGCTACACCTTC	CASSGPGTDGYTF
13	once	TRBV10-3	TRBJ2-5	.	TGTGCCATCAGTGGGGGCTGGGAAGAGACCCAGTACTTC	CAISGGWEETQYF
15	.	TRBV4-1	TRBJ2-7	TRBD1	TGCGCCAGCAGCCACGACGGACAGGGGACTTACGAGCAGTACTTC	CASSHDGQGTYEQYF
15	.	TRBV4-2	TRBJ2-3	TRBD1	TGTGCCAGCAGCCCCCGGGACAGAGGGACAGATACGCAGTATTTT	CASSPRDRGTDTQYF
13	once	TRBV20-1	TRBJ2-7	.	TGCAGTGCTAGTCCCGAGGCCTCCTACGAGCAGTACTTC	CSASPEASYEQYF
13	.	TRBV7-2	TRBJ2-7	.	TGTGCCAGCAGCTCCTCTAACACGTACGAGCAGTACTTC	CASSSSNTYEQYF
19	.	TRBV7-2	TRBJ2-3	TRBD2	TGTGCCAGCAGCTTTCCCGGGACTAGCGGGAGCCTAAGCACAGATACGCAGTATTTT	CASSFPGTSGSLSTDTQYF
16	.	TRBV2	TRBJ1-3	.	TGTGCCAGCAGTGAGCGGCGGCTAGAGACTGGAAACACCATATATTTT	CASSERRLETGNTIYF